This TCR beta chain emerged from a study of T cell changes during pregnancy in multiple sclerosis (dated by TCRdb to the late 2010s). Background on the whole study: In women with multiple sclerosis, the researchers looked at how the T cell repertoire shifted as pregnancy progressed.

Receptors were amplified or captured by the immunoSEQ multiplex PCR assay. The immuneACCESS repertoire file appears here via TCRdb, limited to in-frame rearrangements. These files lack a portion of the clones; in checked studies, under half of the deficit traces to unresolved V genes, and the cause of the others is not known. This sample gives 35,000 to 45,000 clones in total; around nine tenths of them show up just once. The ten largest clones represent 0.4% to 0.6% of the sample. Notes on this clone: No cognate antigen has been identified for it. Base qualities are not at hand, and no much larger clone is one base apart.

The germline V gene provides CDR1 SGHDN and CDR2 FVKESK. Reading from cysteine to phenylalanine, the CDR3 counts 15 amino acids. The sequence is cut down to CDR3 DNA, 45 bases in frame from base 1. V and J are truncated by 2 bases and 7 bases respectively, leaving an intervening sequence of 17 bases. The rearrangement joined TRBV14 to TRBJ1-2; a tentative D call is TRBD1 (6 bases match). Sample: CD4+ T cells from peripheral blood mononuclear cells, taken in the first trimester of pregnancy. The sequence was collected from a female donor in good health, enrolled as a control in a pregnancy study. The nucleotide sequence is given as TGTGCCAGCAGCCAAATCCCCGGCCTCAGGGGTGGCTACACCTTC. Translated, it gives CASSQIPGLRGGYTF. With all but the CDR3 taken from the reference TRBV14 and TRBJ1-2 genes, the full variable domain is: EAGVTQFPSHSVIEKGQTVTLRCDPISGHDNLYWYRRVMGKEIKFLLHFVKESKQDESGMPNNRFLAERTGGTYSTLKVQPAELEDSGVYFCASSQIPGLRGGYTFGSGTRLTVV.